This T cell receptor (beta chain) derives from a study of T cell repertoires in cytomegalovirus infection. Study-wide background: Matching HLA type and CMV infection were both indicated by public TCR beta signatures.

TCRdb reprocessed the reads with MiXCR, giving one entry per CDR3 protein. Among 150,000 to 200,000 distinct CDR3 sequences listed, over 13% were seen once. There are 12 residues in the CDR3. Germline V gives CDR1 SQVTM, CDR2 ANQGSEA. V was pared by 5 bases and J by 1 base, with 8 bases between. This chain links TRBV29-1 with TRBJ1-1; D is unclear. Sequencing used PBMCs. The TCR originated in a human donor in good health (CMV status not recorded). Some clones in this sample may be carry-over from other donors' samples. The CDR3 DNA follows: TGCAGCGTTCCCGGGCCGAACACTGAAGCTTTCTTT. It specifies CSVPGPNTEAFF.